This T cell receptor beta chain was sequenced during a study of blood T cell repertoires in COVID-19. For the study at large: The United States, Italy and Spain provided the acute and convalescent COVID-19 samples.

Here immunoSEQ multiplex PCR was the method, and the copy in TCRdb shows in-frame clones only, minus some. The sample includes approximately 140,000 clones, approximately 85% of them seen just once. V was shortened by 6 bases and J by 11 bases, with 11 bases between the two germline ends. CDR1 MDHEN and CDR2 SYDVKM come from the germline V gene. The length of the CDR3 is 11 residues. The receptor's source is a woman aged 60-70 years with COVID-19, enrolled during active disease. This chain connects TRBV28 to TRBJ2-1, with D possibly matching TRBD2 (5 bases). The sequencing sample was made of peripheral blood. As DNA, the CDR3 is TGTGCCAGCAGCAATAGGGAGAAGCAGTTCTTC. The encoded protein is CASSNREKQFF.